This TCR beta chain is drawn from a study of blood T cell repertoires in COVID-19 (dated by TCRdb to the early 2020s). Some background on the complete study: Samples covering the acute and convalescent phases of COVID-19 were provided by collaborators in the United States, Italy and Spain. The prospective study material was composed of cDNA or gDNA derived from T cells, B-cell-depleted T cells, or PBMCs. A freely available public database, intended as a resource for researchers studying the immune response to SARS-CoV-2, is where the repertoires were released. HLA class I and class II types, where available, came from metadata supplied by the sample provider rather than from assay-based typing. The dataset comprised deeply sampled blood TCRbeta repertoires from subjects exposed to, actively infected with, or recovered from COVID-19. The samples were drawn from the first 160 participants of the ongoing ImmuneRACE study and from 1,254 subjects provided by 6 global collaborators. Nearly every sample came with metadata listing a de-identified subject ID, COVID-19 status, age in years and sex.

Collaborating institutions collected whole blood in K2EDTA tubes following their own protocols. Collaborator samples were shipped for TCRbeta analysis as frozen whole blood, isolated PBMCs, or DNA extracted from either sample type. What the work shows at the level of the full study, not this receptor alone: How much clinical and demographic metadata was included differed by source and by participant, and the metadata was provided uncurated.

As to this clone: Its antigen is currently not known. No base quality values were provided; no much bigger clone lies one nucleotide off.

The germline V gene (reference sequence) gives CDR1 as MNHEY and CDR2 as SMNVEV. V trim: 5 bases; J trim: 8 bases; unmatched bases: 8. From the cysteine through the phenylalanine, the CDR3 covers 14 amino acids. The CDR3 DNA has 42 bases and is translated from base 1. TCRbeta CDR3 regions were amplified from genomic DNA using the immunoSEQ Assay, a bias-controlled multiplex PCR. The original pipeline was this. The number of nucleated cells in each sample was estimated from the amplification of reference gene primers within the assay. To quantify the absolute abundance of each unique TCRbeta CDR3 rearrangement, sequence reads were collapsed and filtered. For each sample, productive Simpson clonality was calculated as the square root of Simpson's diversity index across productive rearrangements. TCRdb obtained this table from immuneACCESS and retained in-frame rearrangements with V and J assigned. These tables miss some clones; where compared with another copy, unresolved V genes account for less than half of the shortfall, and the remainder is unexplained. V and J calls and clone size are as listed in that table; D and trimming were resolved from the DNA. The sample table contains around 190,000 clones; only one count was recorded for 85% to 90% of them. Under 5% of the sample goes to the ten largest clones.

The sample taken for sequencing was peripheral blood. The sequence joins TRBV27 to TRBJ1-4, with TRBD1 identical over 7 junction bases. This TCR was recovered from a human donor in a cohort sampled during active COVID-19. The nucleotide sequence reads TGTGCCAGCAGTCCCAGACAGGGAAGAGAAAAACTGTTTTTT. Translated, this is CASSPRQGREKLFF. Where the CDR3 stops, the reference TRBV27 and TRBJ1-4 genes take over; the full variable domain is EAQVTQNPRYLITVTGKKLTVTCSQNMNHEYMSWYRQDPGLGLRQIYYSMNVEVTDKGDVPEGYKVSRKEKRNFPLILESPSPNQTSLYFCASSPRQGREKLFFGSGTQLSVL.